The source of this T cell receptor beta chain is a study of neoadjuvant anti-PD-1 for oral cavity cancer. Background on the study: Patients mostly received three to four biweekly nivolumab doses at 3 mg/kg before surgery.

Germline values: CDR1 MGHRA, CDR2 YSYEKL. V lost 2 bases and J lost 8, with 10 bases in between. CDR3 length: 13 residues. Indicated time point: after neoadjuvant nivolumab, at surgical resection. No culture or expansion preceded analysis of these blood cells. As for this clone: Its antigen is unidentified.

TCRdb's copy holds only in-frame clones and misses some; the assay was immunoSEQ multiplex PCR. The sample lists under 15,000 clones; about 76% were seen once. Study-level points and caveats: Pretreatment Treg/Th17 ratio correlated inversely with post-treatment tumor clonality.

The V call is TRBV4-1, the J call TRBJ2-1; unclear D gene. The receptor was derived from a person aged 35-79 years with oral cavity squamous cell carcinoma. The source material was PBMCs, sampled after nivolumab (anti-PD-1) treatment. The CDR3 DNA reads TGCGCCAGCAGCCAACAGGTTGGAGATGAGCAGTTCTTC. Translating it yields CASSQQVGDEQFF.